This T cell receptor beta chain was identified during a study of blood T cells in healthy people across ages. A second PCR, run for roughly 7 to 11 cycles, used a sample-barcoded 5' primer plus a J-beta primer mix. No fewer than 2.5 million CDR3-containing paired-end reads came from each sample. TCRdb passed the 5' RACE reads through MiXCR, listing each CDR3 protein once. The repertoire holds about 1.5 million distinct CDR3 sequences, with 42% as singletons. Study-wide results and caveats: In long-lived donors, naive CD4+ cell counts and diversity exceeded those of aged donors.

This CDR3 has 18 residues. Deletions cut 2 bases from V and 4 bases from J, with 21 bases between. In regard to this clonotype: The antigen is undetermined.

Each donor was a healthy Caucasian individual from Russia, aged 6 to 90. Peripheral blood from each donor was collected in a volume of approximately 10 milliliters. V and J are TRBV12-3 or TRBV12-4 and TRBJ1-3, with D possibly matching TRBD1 (6 bases). The TCR comes from a woman aged 18-29 years in good health. Material: blood. CDR3 protein: CASSLNRDTGTPGNTIYF. DNA for the CDR3: TGTGCCAGCAGTTTAAATCGGGATACCGGGACACCGGGAAACACCATATATTTT.